The 17 T cell receptor beta chains below all came from one sample that was sequenced in a study of T cell responses to AZD1222 COVID-19 vaccine. Libraries were prepared by immunoSEQ multiplex PCR; TCRdb keeps only in-frame clonotypes and omits some of them. The data show roughly 140,000 clones, with 87% seen just once and over 8% held by the top ten. This material consisted of peripheral blood, taken 28 days after the second AZD1222 dose. The receptor source for this set is an adult who received the AZD1222 COVID-19 vaccine.

V and J are TRBV7-2 and TRBJ2-1; D might be TRBD2 (5 bases). The V end lost 5 bases, the J end lost 5 bases, and 16 bases lay between the germline ends. The CDR3 has 15 amino acids. CDR1 is SGHTA and CDR2 is FQGNSA in the germline V gene. The chain's CDR3 is CASSLPSGAHNEQFF. In nucleotides, the CDR3 is TGTGCCAGCAGCCTCCCAAGCGGAGCCCACAATGAGCAGTTCTTC.

The chain has TRBV29-1 and TRBJ2-5; 8 nucleotides agree with TRBD1. The germline V gene encodes CDR1 SQVTM and CDR2 ANQGSEA. V shed 4 bases, J shed 2 bases, and the junction held 3 bases outside the gene matches. This CDR3 has 13 residues. The CDR3: CSVAWTGQETQYF. In nucleotides, the CDR3 is TGCAGCGTTGCTTGGACAGGGCAAGAGACCCAGTACTTC.

The J gene is TRBJ2-2, the V gene TRBV5-6, with 9 bases lining up with TRBD2. This CDR3 has 15 amino acids. J was trimmed by 7 bases and V by 0 bases; bases with no gene match: 4. Germline V gene data show CDR1 as SGHDT and CDR2 as YYEEEE. CDR3 sequence reads: CASSLGQTSGGELFF. CDR3 nucleotide sequence: TGTGCCAGCAGCTTGGGACAGACTAGCGGCGGGGAGCTGTTTTTT.

This chain connects TRBV3-1 (or the pseudogene TRBV3-2) to TRBJ2-5, with D perhaps TRBD1 or TRBD2 (5 bases each). V lost 3 bases to trimming and J lost 6 bases, with 17 bases between them. Germline assignment: CDR1 LGHDT and CDR2 YNNKEL (reference sequence). The CDR3 is 15 residues long. CDR3 in amino acids: CASSHRGQTKQTQYF. For the CDR3, the DNA is TGTGCCAGCAGCCACCGGGGCCAAACTAAGCAGACCCAGTACTTC.

This chain connects TRBV24-1 to TRBJ2-3, with 7 positions matching TRBD1. Germline V gene data show CDR1 as KGHDR and CDR2 as SFDVKD. V shed 9 bases and J 2 bases; nucleotides not matched to a gene: 1. CDR3 length: 12 amino acids. The CDR3 is CATGTDTDTQYF. The CDR3 DNA follows: TGTGCCACCGGGACAGACACAGATACGCAGTATTTT.

The CDR3 reads CASSLAQGHNEQFF. Here the CDR3 DNA reads TGTGCCAGCAGCTTAGCACAGGGGCACAATGAGCAGTTCTTC. The rearrangement uses TRBV7-2 and TRBJ2-1; 7 nucleotides align to TRBD1. The germline V gene has CDR1 SGHTA and CDR2 FQGNSA. The CDR3 is 14 amino acids. V was clipped by 0 bases and J by 5 bases; unmatched bases: 1.

This clone has only a few counts. The chain is built from TRBV11-2 and TRBJ2-5, with TRBD1 as a possible D gene (5 bases). Trimming left V 4 bases short and J 4 bases short, with 16 bases between. CDR1 and CDR2 from the germline V gene are SGHAT and FQNNGV. The CDR3 has 15 amino acids. CDR3 coding DNA: TGTGCCAGCAGCTCCCTCAAGGGGTCGGTAGAGACCCAGTACTTC. The encoded protein is CASSSLKGSVETQYF.

This clone has just one count. The chain joins TRBV5-4 to TRBJ2-1; D call uncertain. The CDR3 sequence is 14 residues long. Per the germline V gene, CDR1 is SGHNT and CDR2 is YYREEE (reference sequence). V lost 6 bases to trimming and J lost 2 bases, with 12 bases between them. Here the CDR3 reads CASMTETAYNEQFF. The DNA for the CDR3 is TGTGCCAGCATGACGGAGACCGCCTACAATGAGCAGTTCTTC. Full variable domain (outside the CDR3, taken from reference TRBV5-4 and TRBJ2-1): ETGVTQSPTHLIKTRGQQVTLRCSSQSGHNTVSWYQQALGQGPQFIFQYYREEENGRGNFPPRFSGLQFPNYSSELNVNALELDDSALYLCASMTETAYNEQFFGPGTRLTVL.

This chain joins TRBV6-2 or TRBV6-3 and TRBJ1-3; D not resolved. V shed 2 bases and J shed 0 bases, with 8 bases lying between them. Germline V lookup: CDR1 MNHEY, CDR2 SVGEGT. This CDR3 region has 15 residues. The CDR3 DNA is TGTGCCAGCAGTTACCGGACTGGCTCTGGAAACACCATATATTTT. Residues: CASSYRTGSGNTIYF.

J is TRBJ2-5 and V is TRBV3-1 (or the pseudogene TRBV3-2); D possibly corresponds to TRBD1 (6 bases). Germline CDR1 is LGHDT and CDR2 is YNNKEL (reference sequence). Trimming stripped 4 bases from V and 1 base from J, with 10 bases between. The CDR3 loop spans 14 amino acids. This CDR3 reads CASSPWTVQETQYF. CDR3 nucleotides: TGTGCCAGCAGCCCCTGGACAGTCCAAGAGACCCAGTACTTC.

This chain joins TRBV5-1 and TRBJ1-2; D is uncertain. Germline CDR1 and CDR2: SGHRS and YFSETQ. Trimming left V 5 bases short and J 4 bases short, with 9 bases between. CDR3 size: 12 residues. The CDR3 DNA reads as TGCGCCAGCAGGGAGAACTTCTATGGCTACACCTTC. Its protein product is CASRENFYGYTF.

The gene calls are TRBV6-5 and TRBJ1-4, with D unresolved. The CDR3 length is 15 residues. V dropped 0 bases and J dropped 0 bases, with 5 bases sitting between them. From germline, CDR1 is MNHEY and CDR2 SVGAGI. This CDR3 is CASSYSGATNEKLFF. The CDR3 coding sequence is TGTGCCAGCAGTTACTCCGGTGCAACTAATGAAAAACTGTTTTTT.

The chain recombines TRBV28 with TRBJ2-1; tentative D call: TRBD2 (6 bases). Germline V CDR1 and CDR2: MDHEN, SYDVKM. The CDR3 runs to 15 residues. With 1 base removed from V and 10 bases from J, the gap between germline ends came to 17 bases. Here the CDR3 reads CASSLSGEAGGEQFF. The CDR3 bases are TGTGCCAGCAGTTTATCGGGAGAGGCAGGTGGAGAGCAGTTCTTC.

This chain joins TRBV20-1 and TRBJ2-5; D ambiguous. This CDR3 is 15 amino acids long. Per germline, CDR1 DFQATT and CDR2 SNEGSKA (reference sequence). Trimming cost V 3 bases and J 0 bases, with 14 bases left between them. The CDR3 region has the DNA TGCAGTGCTAGTCTGTTAGGGCAGAACCAAGAGACCCAGTACTTC. Translation: CSASLLGQNQETQYF.

Note on this clone: The same CDR3 arises from other DNA sequences in this sample as well. The chain recombines TRBV7-9 with TRBJ1-1, with D unclear. Germline V gene sequence: CDR1 SEHNR, CDR2 FQNEAQ (reference sequence). Trimming removed 2 bases from V and 0 bases from J, with 7 bases in between. CDR3 length equals 14 residues. The CDR3 DNA reads as TGTGCCAGCAGCTTATCACGGTTGAACACTGAAGCTTTCTTT. It specifies CASSLSRLNTEAFF.

The genes are TRBV7-8 and TRBJ2-1; 12 bases map to TRBD2. V was clipped by 1 base and J by 5 bases; unmatched bases: 6. This CDR3 region has 17 residues. Germline loops: CDR1 SGHVS, CDR2 FQNEAQ. The CDR3 loop reads CASSLGGLAGGDNEQFF. The CDR3 region has the DNA TGTGCCAGCAGCTTAGGAGGGCTAGCGGGAGGGGACAATGAGCAGTTCTTC.

The chain has TRBV19 and TRBJ1-3, with D unclear. There are 16 residues in the CDR3. V was clipped by 5 bases and J by 4 bases, with 18 bases between them. The germline V gene has CDR1 LNHDA and CDR2 SQIVND (reference sequence). DNA for the CDR3: TGTGCCAGTAGTGGAAATTTCAGGTCGCCCGGAAACACCATATATTTT. It encodes CASSGNFRSPGNTIYF.